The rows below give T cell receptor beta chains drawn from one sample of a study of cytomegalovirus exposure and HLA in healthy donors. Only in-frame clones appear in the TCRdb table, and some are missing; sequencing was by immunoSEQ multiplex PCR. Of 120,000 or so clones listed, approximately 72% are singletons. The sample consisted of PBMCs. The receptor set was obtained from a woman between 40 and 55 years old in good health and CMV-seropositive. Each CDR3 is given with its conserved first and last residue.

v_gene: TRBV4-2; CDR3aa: CASSQSIYEQFF
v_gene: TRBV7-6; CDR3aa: CASSAGQGDTQYF
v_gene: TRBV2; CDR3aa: CASSERQLLSYEQYF
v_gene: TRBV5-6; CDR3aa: CASSAGRYNQPQHF
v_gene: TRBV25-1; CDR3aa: CASSDLAGFYEQYF
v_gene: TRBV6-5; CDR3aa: CASSYQGLAEETQYF
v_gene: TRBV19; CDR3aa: CASSDRAGTGELFF
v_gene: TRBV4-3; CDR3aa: CASSQGGSWTDGPNGYTF
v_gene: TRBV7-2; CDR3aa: CASSLQGASEAFF
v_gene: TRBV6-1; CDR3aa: CASRSGYNEQFF
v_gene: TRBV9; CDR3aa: CASSPGTAIYGYTF
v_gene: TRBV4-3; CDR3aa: CASSNLWGGNQPQHF
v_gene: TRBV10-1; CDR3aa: CASSEGAGLVGNEQFF
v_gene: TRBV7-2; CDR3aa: CASSLDGDSSYEQYF
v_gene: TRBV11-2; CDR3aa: CASSFRGQESEAFF
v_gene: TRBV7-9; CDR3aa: CASSLGQTSTGELFF
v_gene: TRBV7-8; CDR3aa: CASSLGGLSGNTIYF
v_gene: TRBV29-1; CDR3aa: CSVEPGRARETQYF
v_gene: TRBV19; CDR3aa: CASSGTYNEQFF
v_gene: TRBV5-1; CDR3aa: CASSLIAGGEAFF
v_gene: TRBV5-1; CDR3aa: CASSRGQAGANVLTF
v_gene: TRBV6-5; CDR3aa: CASSYTGYTQYF
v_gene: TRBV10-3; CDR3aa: CAISEQGGNEKLFF
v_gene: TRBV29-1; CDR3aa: CSVAGETTDTQYF
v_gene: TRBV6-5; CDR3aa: CASRGQVYTGELFF
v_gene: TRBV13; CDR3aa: CASSSSNSNQPQHF
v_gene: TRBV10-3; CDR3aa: CAISESVIGTELFF
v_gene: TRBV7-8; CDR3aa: CASRPNRGRGGELFF
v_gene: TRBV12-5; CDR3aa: CASSGSNYGYTF
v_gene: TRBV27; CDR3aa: CASRSLRTGTFDNCAADTQYF
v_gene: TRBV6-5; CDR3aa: CASSYAKENTGELFF
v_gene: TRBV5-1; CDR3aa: CASSPPQQGGYGYTF
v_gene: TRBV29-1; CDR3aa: CSVLIITGANTEAFF
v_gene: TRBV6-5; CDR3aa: CASSHNRAMNTEAFF
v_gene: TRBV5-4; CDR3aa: CASSLDRVEQYF
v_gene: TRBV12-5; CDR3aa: CASGLDQPQHF
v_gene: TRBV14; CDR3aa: CASSQDRGYYNEQFF
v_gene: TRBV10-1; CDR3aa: CASPGRGFWTNEKLFF
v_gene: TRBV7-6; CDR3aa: CASSSPGQATYNEQFF
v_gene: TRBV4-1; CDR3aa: CASSQAPLESYEQYF
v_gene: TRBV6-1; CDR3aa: CASSVRDRVTPLHF
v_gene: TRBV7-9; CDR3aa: CASSFVGAEYGYTF
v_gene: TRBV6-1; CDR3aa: CASTQPGTGVYEQYF
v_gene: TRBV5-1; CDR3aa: CASSLSAGEETQYF